This TCR beta chain comes out of a study of T cell changes during pregnancy in multiple sclerosis. The ends were cut back, 3 bases at V and 11 bases at J, with 15 bases in the middle. CDR1 is SQVTM, CDR2 ANQGSEA, per germline. The CDR3 runs 12 residues. The assay was immunoSEQ multiplex PCR, and TCRdb's table has in-frame clones only and misses some. The sample has roughly 100,000 clones, less than 95% seen once. The table lists this clone with a count of one. Specimen: peripheral blood, collected after pregnancy. This TCR was sampled from a female donor with multiple sclerosis, enrolled in a pregnancy study. The chain employs TRBV29-1 and TRBJ2-3; the D gene is possibly TRBD1 (5 bases). CDR3 sequence reads: CSVDRETVGQYF. The CDR3 nucleotides read TGCAGCGTTGATAGAGAGACAGTGGGGCAGTATTTT.